Below are 28 T cell receptor beta chains sequenced from a single sample in a study of cytomegalovirus exposure and HLA in healthy donors. The PCR had 60 Vbeta and 13 Jbeta primers. TCRdb's copy holds only in-frame clones and misses some; the assay was immunoSEQ multiplex PCR. Of roughly 120,000 clones in the sample, approximately 60% are singletons; the top ten hold around 2.2%. The material sequenced was PBMCs. The receptor set was obtained from a woman aged 30 to 39 in good health and CMV-seronegative.

This clone was counted only a few times. The V call is TRBV4-3, the J call TRBJ2-7; 7 bases map to TRBD1. Germline lookup yields CDR1 LGHNA and CDR2 YSLEER. V shed 1 base and J 0 bases; nucleotides not matched to a gene: 3. The CDR3 totals 15 residues. The CDR3 DNA sequence: TGCGCCAGCAGCCAAGTGAGGGGGCGCTCCTACGAGCAGTACTTC. Translating gives CASSQVRGRSYEQYF.

The rearrangement links TRBV4-2 to TRBJ2-3, with 14 nucleotides matching TRBD2. J lost 2 bases, V lost 1 base, and 2 bases had no gene match. There are 17 residues in the CDR3. Germline V gene data show CDR1 as LGHNA and CDR2 as YNFKEQ. CDR3 protein: CASSQVTSGGATDTQYF. The CDR3 DNA reads as TGTGCCAGCAGCCAAGTGACTAGCGGGGGGGCCACAGATACGCAGTATTTT.

The rearrangement links TRBV25-1 to TRBJ2-7; 10 bases map to TRBD1. V trimming: 5 bases; J trimming: 5 bases; junction bases outside the gene matches: 6. The CDR3 is made up of 14 amino acids. The germline gives CDR1 MGHDK, CDR2 SYGVNS. CDR3: CASSKTGGFHEQYF. CDR3 sequence (DNA): TGTGCCAGCAGTAAGACAGGGGGCTTCCACGAGCAGTACTTC.

This clone was seen only a few times. The chain couples TRBV15 to TRBJ1-2; tentatively, D is TRBD1 (5 bases). V lost 8 bases to trimming and J lost 2 bases, with 24 bases between them. Germline V CDR1 and CDR2: LNHNV, YYDKDF (reference sequence). The CDR3 is 17 amino acids. CDR3 residues: CATAQVAAGTYNYGYTF. CDR3 in DNA: TGTGCCACCGCTCAGGTCGCCGCCGGGACTTACAACTATGGCTACACCTTC.

This clone was seen only a few times. This chain links TRBV5-6 with TRBJ2-7, with TRBD2 identical over 7 bases. Germline CDR1 SGHDT, CDR2 YYEEEE. The V segment lost 4 bases and the J segment 12 bases; nucleotides outside the gene matches: 16. The CDR3 contains 14 residues. CDR3 loop: CASSEASGPTALYF. CDR3 DNA sequence: TGTGCCAGCAGCGAGGCTAGCGGACCAACTGCGTTGTACTTC.

The chain has TRBV19 and TRBJ1-1, with D maybe TRBD1 (5 bases). The CDR3 consists of 14 residues. CDR1 and CDR2 (germline): LNHDA, SQIVND (reference sequence). Between the trimmed V and J ends, which lost 6 bases and 5 bases, there was a span of 16 bases. This CDR3 is CASSLTEIRTEAFF. DNA of the CDR3: TGTGCCAGTAGCCTGACAGAGATTCGAACTGAAGCTTTCTTT.

The chain carries TRBV7-3 and TRBJ1-2, with 9 nucleotides matching TRBD1. CDR1 is SGHTA, CDR2 FQGTGA, per germline. Trimming took 5 bases from V and 8 from J; bases not matched to a gene: 6. CDR3 size: 13 residues. The CDR3 is CASSPGQGRGYTF. The DNA for the CDR3 is TGTGCCAGCAGCCCGGGACAGGGCCGAGGCTACACCTTC.

This clone was seen only a few times. The chain recombines TRBV10-3 with TRBJ1-1; 8 bases are shared with TRBD1. The CDR3 spans 15 residues. V lost 3 bases, J lost 3 bases, and 6 bases stayed unmatched. CDR1 is ENHRY and CDR2 is SYGVKD in the germline V gene. The DNA of the CDR3 is TGTGCCATCAGTGATCCCGGGACAGGCCACACTGAAGCTTTCTTT. Translating it yields CAISDPGTGHTEAFF.

In its sample, this clone was seen a few times. A junction boundary mismatches the germline segment, possibly from a read error. The V gene is TRBV7-8, the J gene TRBJ2-3; D call uncertain. Germline V CDR1 and CDR2: SGHVS, FQNEAQ. The CDR3 is 13 residues long. CDR3: CASSLGGTDTQYF. CDR3 DNA sequence: TGTGCCAGCAGCTTAGGAGGCACGGATACGCAGTATTTT. Drawing the rest from reference TRBV7-8 and TRBJ2-3, the complete variable domain is GAGVSQSPRYKVAKRGQDVALRCDPISGHVSLFWYQQALGQGPEFLTYFQNEAQLDKSGLPSDRFFAERPEGSVSTLKIQRTQQEDSAVYLCASSLGGTDTQYFGPGTRLTVL.

The CDR3 DNA is TGCGCCAGCAGCCTCCGGGGCGGGAGGGCTTACAATGAGCAGTTCTTC. It encodes CASSLRGGRAYNEQFF. The V gene is TRBV5-1, the J gene TRBJ2-1, with TRBD2 matching 9 bases. The CDR3 covers 16 residues. CDR1 and CDR2 (germline): SGHRS, YFSETQ. V lost 4 bases and J lost 4; bases outside the gene matches: 9.

The chain recombines TRBV11-3 with TRBJ2-1, with 7 nucleotides matching TRBD1. CDR3 length equals 15 residues. V was pared by 5 bases and J by 7 bases, with 11 bases of the junction left unmatched. The germline V gene encodes CDR1 SGHNT and CDR2 YENEEA. CDR3 nucleotides: TGTGCCAGCAGCCAAGAGGGGGCGCAGATAAATGAGCAGTTCTTC. Translating gives CASSQEGAQINEQFF.

The V gene is TRBV10-1, the J gene TRBJ2-3; TRBD2 might be the D (7 bases). Germline lookup yields CDR1 WNHNN and CDR2 SYGVQD (reference sequence). V was cut by 7 bases and J by 2 bases, with 13 bases left in between. The CDR3 covers 14 residues. The CDR3 DNA is TGCGCCAGCACCCCGGGGGGCCTCACAGATACGCAGTATTTT. Translation gives CASTPGGLTDTQYF.

This chain uses TRBV5-4 with TRBJ2-1; 8 bases fit TRBD2. Germline V gene data show CDR1 as SGHNT and CDR2 as YYREEE (reference sequence). The length of the CDR3 is 16 residues. Unmatched junction bases numbered 5, after V lost 3 bases and J lost 0 bases. CDR3 sequence (DNA): TGTGCCAGCAGCTCGCAGACTAGCGTCTCCTACAATGAGCAGTTCTTC. Its protein product is CASSSQTSVSYNEQFF.

The gene calls are TRBV7-9 and TRBJ2-1; no reliable D call. The CDR3 is made up of 13 amino acids. Germline assignment: CDR1 SEHNR and CDR2 FQNEAQ (reference sequence). Trimming took 5 bases from V and 0 from J, leaving 5 bases between them. As DNA, the CDR3 is TGTGCCAGCAGCCGGAGCTCCTACAATGAGCAGTTCTTC. Residues: CASSRSSYNEQFF.

The V call is TRBV2, the J call TRBJ2-1, with 7 positions matching TRBD1. Trimming removed 6 bases from V and 0 bases from J; junction bases left unmatched: 5. The CDR3 totals 15 residues. Germline V lookup: CDR1 SNHLY, CDR2 FYNNEI. The CDR3 bases are TGTGCCAGCAGGGCCTCAGGGGGCTCCTACAATGAGCAGTTCTTC. Encoded protein: CASRASGGSYNEQFF.

This chain joins TRBV27 and TRBJ1-1, with a possible D match to TRBD1 (6 bases). V lost 3 bases and J 3 bases, leaving 8 bases between the germline ends. This CDR3 is built from 13 residues. Germline V gene data show CDR1 as MNHEY and CDR2 as SMNVEV (reference sequence). The chain's CDR3 is CASSFRTDTEAFF. CDR3 in DNA: TGTGCCAGCAGTTTTAGGACAGACACTGAAGCTTTCTTT.

As DNA, the CDR3 is TGCGCCAGCAGCGGGAGGGGGGAGGACACTGAAGCTTTCTTT. Translated, it gives CASSGRGEDTEAFF. J is TRBJ1-1 and V is TRBV5-1; TRBD1 might be the D (6 bases). V was pared by 4 bases and J by 3 bases, with 13 bases between. The germline V gene has CDR1 SGHRS and CDR2 YFSETQ. CDR3 length: 14 residues.

The chain employs TRBV7-9 and TRBJ2-1; 9 positions agree with TRBD1. This CDR3 spans 14 amino acids. Germline V lookup: CDR1 SEHNR, CDR2 FQNEAQ (reference sequence). V shed 5 bases, J shed 10 bases, and the junction held 9 bases outside the gene matches. CDR3 in DNA: TGTGCCAGCAGCCCCGGGACAGGGCTCAAGGAGCAGTTCTTC. Residues: CASSPGTGLKEQFF. Drawing the rest from reference TRBV7-9 and TRBJ2-1, the complete variable domain is DTGVSQNPRHKITKRGQNVTFRCDPISEHNRLYWYRQTLGQGPEFLTYFQNEAQLEKSRLLSDRFSAERPKGSFSTLEIQRTEQGDSAMYLCASSPGTGLKEQFFGPGTRLTVL.

The gene calls are TRBV28 and TRBJ1-5; D is perhaps TRBD1 (5 bases). Trimming took 1 base from V and 5 from J, leaving 9 bases between them. Germline CDR1 and CDR2: MDHEN and SYDVKM. The CDR3 has 14 amino acids. The CDR3 region has the DNA TGTGCCAGCAGTTTATTGGGGACTTATCAGCCCCAGCATTTT. This encodes CASSLLGTYQPQHF.

This chain uses TRBV10-3 with TRBJ1-1; D perhaps matches TRBD1 (6 bases). The ends were cut back, 3 bases at V and 1 base at J, with 15 bases in the middle. The germline V gene has CDR1 ENHRY and CDR2 SYGVKD. The CDR3 extends over 16 amino acids. As DNA, the CDR3 is TGTGCCATCAGTGACCCTGGACAGCGCAGGAACACTGAAGCTTTCTTT. Its protein is CAISDPGQRRNTEAFF.

This clone has more than one count but fewer than ten. The gene calls are TRBV30 and TRBJ2-5, with 10 bases that match TRBD2. Germline CDR1 is GTSNPN and CDR2 is SVGIG (reference sequence). The J segment lost 4 bases and the V segment lost 0 bases, leaving 2 bases of the junction unmatched. This CDR3 comprises 14 residues. The CDR3 region has the DNA TGTGCCTGGAGTGTACTAGCGGGACGAGAGACCCAGTACTTC. Protein: CAWSVLAGRETQYF.

Only a few counts were recorded for this clone. The rearrangement joins TRBV19 to TRBJ1-3; D might be TRBD1 (6 bases). The CDR3 contains 15 residues. CDR1 is LNHDA and CDR2 is SQIVND in the germline V gene (reference sequence). Trimming took off 7 bases at V and 0 bases at J, with 13 bases between the two ends. CDR3 loop: CASTAGALSGNTIYF. DNA of the CDR3: TGTGCCAGTACCGCAGGGGCACTCTCTGGAAACACCATATATTTT.

The chain recombines TRBV11-2 with TRBJ1-5; D gene uncertain. V was cut by 4 bases and J by 2 bases, with 12 bases left in between. CDR1 and CDR2 from the germline V gene are SGHAT and FQNNGV. The CDR3 has 15 residues. In nucleotides, the CDR3 is TGTGCCAGCAGCTCCACAGAAACCGGCAATCAGCCCCAGCATTTT. Its translation is CASSSTETGNQPQHF.

This clone came up a few times. The chain links TRBV28 to TRBJ2-7; the D gene is possibly TRBD2 (6 bases). Trimming cost V 2 bases and J 5 bases, with 13 bases left between them. The CDR3 is made up of 14 amino acids. Germline V lookup: CDR1 MDHEN, CDR2 SYDVKM. The CDR3 DNA sequence: TGTGCCAGCAGTTTAGGGGGAGGTCTTCACGAGCAGTACTTC. This translates into CASSLGGGLHEQYF. Variable domain in full (rest from reference TRBV28 and TRBJ2-7): DVKVTQSSRYLVKRTGEKVFLECVQDMDHENMFWYRQDPGLGLRLIYFSYDVKMKEKGDIPEGYSVSREKKERFSLILESASTNQTSMYLCASSLGGGLHEQYFGPGTRLTVT.

The gene calls are TRBV13 and TRBJ2-3, with 7 bases lining up with TRBD2. CDR1 PRHDT and CDR2 FYEKMQ come from the germline V gene (reference sequence). Trimming at V came to 5 bases and at J to 2 bases, leaving 10 bases not matched to a gene. There are 16 residues in the CDR3. The CDR3 sequence: CASSTQEGGPTDTQYF. The CDR3 DNA reads TGTGCCAGCAGCACCCAGGAGGGAGGGCCCACAGATACGCAGTATTTT.

The CDR3 bases are TGCGCCAGCAGCCAAGCGAGAGGTGTGACTGAGCAGTTCTTC. It codes for CASSQARGVTEQFF. The chain carries TRBV4-3 and TRBJ2-1; D is ambiguous. The germline V and J ends were trimmed by 1 base and 9 bases, with 13 bases remaining between them. The germline CDR1 and CDR2 sequences are LGHNA and YSLEER. The CDR3 contains 14 residues.

The chain recombines TRBV7-9 with TRBJ1-1, with D possibly TRBD1 on 5 matching bases. The CDR3 runs to 15 residues. Per germline, CDR1 SEHNR and CDR2 FQNEAQ (reference sequence). Between the trimmed V and J ends, which lost 5 bases and 3 bases, there was a span of 16 bases. The CDR3 reads CASSTRQTADTEAFF. The CDR3 coding sequence is TGTGCCAGCAGCACCAGACAGACGGCCGACACTGAAGCTTTCTTT. The whole variable domain, remainder taken from reference TRBV7-9 and TRBJ1-1, is DTGVSQNPRHKITKRGQNVTFRCDPISEHNRLYWYRQTLGQGPEFLTYFQNEAQLEKSRLLSDRFSAERPKGSFSTLEIQRTEQGDSAMYLCASSTRQTADTEAFFGQGTRLTVV.

The chain is built from TRBV7-2 and TRBJ2-7; 7 bases agree with TRBD1. This CDR3 comprises 15 residues. The J segment lost 3 bases and the V segment lost 5 bases, leaving 10 bases of the junction unmatched. Germline V gene sequence: CDR1 SGHTA, CDR2 FQGNSA. This CDR3 reads CASSPRQGEGYEQYF. CDR3 nucleotide sequence: TGTGCCAGCAGCCCGCGACAGGGTGAAGGCTACGAGCAGTACTTC.